A selection of T cell receptor beta chains follows, all from one sample in a study of T cells in Graves' hyperthyroidism and ophthalmopathy. TCRdb re-called the multiplex PCR reads through MiXCR, storing one row per CDR3 protein. This table has more than 300,000 distinct CDR3 sequences, about 14% appearing once. The source material was blood. The source is a woman aged 25-40 years with Graves' hyperthyroidism. The CDR3 runs from the conserved cysteine through the conserved F or W. The order of the fields is V gene, D gene, J gene, CDR3 protein. The D gene is left open where the match is weak.

V: TRBV7-2; D: -; J: TRBJ1-2; CDR3: CASSLSGVGYTF
V: TRBV29-1; D: -; J: TRBJ2-7; CDR3: CSAGMGSAYEQYF
V: TRBV24-1; D: -; J: TRBJ2-1; CDR3: CATSRSYNEQFF
V: TRBV28; D: -; J: TRBJ2-7; CDR3: CASSDGHHEQYF
V: TRBV6-1; D: -; J: TRBJ2-5; CDR3: CASSWDSWGRETQYF
V: TRBV6-1; D: TRBD1; J: TRBJ2-4; CDR3: CASSTTGVGIIQYF
V: TRBV30; D: -; J: TRBJ2-4; CDR3: CAWSTRGFWGLRNIQYF
V: TRBV29-1; D: -; J: TRBJ2-5; CDR3: CSGGTGIQETQYF
V: TRBV20-1; D: -; J: TRBJ1-1; CDR3: CSASYLNTEAFF
V: TRBV28; D: TRBD2; J: TRBJ2-1; CDR3: CASSPISPGLAYNEQFF
V: TRBV7-2; D: TRBD1; J: TRBJ2-7; CDR3: CASNVRDSSREQYF
V: TRBV13; D: -; J: TRBJ1-4; CDR3: CASSGTDEKLFF
V: TRBV3-1; D: -; J: TRBJ1-2; CDR3: CASSQGQATNYGYTF
V: TRBV28; D: -; J: TRBJ2-5; CDR3: CASSKEQGQETQYF
V: TRBV5-1; D: -; J: TRBJ2-1; CDR3: CATRYLESYNEQFF
V: TRBV28; D: TRBD1; J: TRBJ2-7; CDR3: CASRLSGQGTYEQYF
V: TRBV7-2; D: -; J: TRBJ1-1; CDR3: CASSLDNRGGTEAFF
V: TRBV29-1; D: -; J: TRBJ2-5; CDR3: CSVRNSMGETQYF
V: TRBV5-1; D: -; J: TRBJ2-7; CDR3: CASSLAVGPYEQYF
V: TRBV6-1; D: TRBD2; J: TRBJ2-7; CDR3: CASWPGLAVGEQYF
V: TRBV19; D: TRBD1; J: TRBJ2-5; CDR3: CASSLQGAQVQTQYF
V: TRBV13; D: TRBD2; J: TRBJ2-7; CDR3: CASSLKGTSDEYEQYF
V: TRBV10-3; D: TRBD2; J: TRBJ2-1; CDR3: CANSGTSGRISYNEQFF
V: TRBV20-1; D: TRBD2; J: TRBJ2-1; CDR3: CSPGGTSVSYNEQFF
V: TRBV3-1; D: -; J: TRBJ2-3; CDR3: CASSTRTDHPTDTQYF
V: TRBV20-1; D: TRBD2; J: TRBJ2-5; CDR3: CSARGLAGEETQYF
V: TRBV11-2; D: TRBD1; J: TRBJ2-7; CDR3: CASNTGGGYEQYF